Presented here are 15 T cell receptor beta chains from one specimen sequenced in a study of CD8+CD57+ T cells in acquired aplastic anemia. According to the study, genomic DNA was the template for TCR beta VDJ and CDR3 profiling. TCRdb passed the reads through MiXCR, listing each CDR3 protein once. The profile shows some 82,000 distinct CDR3 sequences, about 45% of them singletons. Source material: sorted CD4+, CD8+, or CD8+CD57+ T cells (not recorded which) from PBMCs. Source of these receptors: a human donor in good health, serving as a control.

The J gene is TRBJ1-1, the V gene TRBV29-1; unclear D gene. The CDR3 covers 14 residues. V lost 7 bases to trimming and J lost 10 bases, with 25 bases between them. From germline, CDR1 is SQVTM and CDR2 ANQGSEA. The CDR3 DNA is TGCAGCGGTGGAGCCGGGCAGGCCGCCCCCCCAGCTTTCTTT. Its translation: CSGGAGQAAPPAFF.

This chain joins TRBV10-3 and TRBJ1-1, with TRBD1 as a possible D gene (5 bases). Deletions cut 4 bases from V and 2 bases from J, with 11 bases between. Germline loops: CDR1 ENHRY, CDR2 SYGVKD. CDR3 length: 14 residues. The CDR3 spells CAISVSQGNTEAFF. CDR3 nucleotides: TGTGCCATCAGTGTATCGCAGGGTAACACTGAAGCTTTCTTT.

In its sample, this clonotype was seen a few times. The chain recombines TRBV7-9 with TRBJ2-7; perhaps TRBD1 as D (5 bases). The CDR3 sequence is 14 residues long. CDR1 is SEHNR and CDR2 is FQNEAQ in the germline V gene (reference sequence). Trimming cost V 4 bases and J 3 bases, with 13 bases left between them. CDR3 in DNA: TGTGCCAGCAGCTCCCATCATCAGGGCTACGAGCAGTACTTC. It is translated as CASSSHHQGYEQYF.

This clonotype was seen more than once but under ten times. V and J are TRBV7-9 and TRBJ1-3; no reliable D call. Trimming left V 5 bases short and J 4 bases short, with 9 bases between. Germline CDR1 reads SEHNR; CDR2 reads FQNEAQ (reference sequence). The CDR3 has 13 residues. The chain's CDR3 is CASSDRAGNTIYF. DNA for the CDR3: TGTGCCAGCAGCGACCGAGCGGGAAACACCATATATTTT.

The chain carries TRBV12-3 or TRBV12-4 and TRBJ1-5, with TRBD1 identical over 7 bases. This CDR3 has 13 amino acids. V was pared by 5 bases and J by 7 bases, with 5 bases of the junction left unmatched. The CDR3 DNA sequence: TGTGCCAGCAGTCGGGACAGCCTGCAGCCCCAGCATTTT. Residues: CASSRDSLQPQHF.

With respect to this clonotype: This may be a read error, as it is one base from a much larger clone. The gene calls are TRBV7-2 and TRBJ1-1, with unresolved D. There are 15 residues in the CDR3. The germline V gene has CDR1 SGHTA and CDR2 FQGNSA. The CDR3 reads CASSLGEISETESFF. DNA of the CDR3: TGTGCCAGCAGCTTAGGTGAGATCTCCGAGACTGAATCTTTCTTT.

The sample holds one count of this clonotype. V usage is TRBV19 and J usage is TRBJ2-3; 11 bases line up with TRBD2. This CDR3 comprises 15 residues. Germline CDR1 is LNHDA and CDR2 is SQIVND (reference sequence). Trimming cost V 6 bases and J 2 bases; bases outside gene matches: 4. CDR3 sequence reads: CASRSSGGFTDTQYF. CDR3 bases: TGTGCCAGTAGATCTAGCGGGGGGTTCACAGATACGCAGTATTTT.

The genes are TRBV9 and TRBJ2-7; possibly TRBD2 for D (6 bases). V lost 2 bases and J lost 3, with 6 bases in between. Germline CDR1 SGDLS, CDR2 YYNGEE. The CDR3 totals 12 residues. CDR3 coding DNA: TGTGCCAGCAGCGTCGGGGGCTACGAGCAGTACTTC. This gives the protein CASSVGGYEQYF. Full variable domain (missing parts from reference TRBV9 and TRBJ2-7): DSGVTQTPKHLITATGQRVTLRCSPRSGDLSVYWYQQSLDQGLQFLIQYYNGEERAKGNILERFSAQQFPDLHSELNLSSLELGDSALYFCASSVGGYEQYFGPGTRLTVT.

The chain links TRBV7-2 to TRBJ2-4; a possible D gene is TRBD2 (6 bases). V was pared by 1 base and J by 15 bases, with 19 bases between. This CDR3 has 14 amino acids. Germline V CDR1 and CDR2: SGHTA, FQGNSA. CDR3 sequence: CASSLGGGEFEAYF. The CDR3 DNA sequence: TGTGCCAGCAGCTTAGGGGGAGGCGAGTTTGAAGCGTACTTC.

This clonotype was seen many times. The chain links TRBV6-5 to TRBJ1-2; D call uncertain. CDR3 length: 15 residues. V was pared by 2 bases and J by 0 bases, with 10 bases between. The germline V gene encodes CDR1 MNHEY and CDR2 SVGAGI. The CDR3 spells CASSYGPVANYGYTF. The CDR3 DNA reads TGTGCCAGCAGTTACGGTCCGGTGGCTAACTATGGCTACACCTTC.

The chain links TRBV29-1 to TRBJ1-2; D remains unclear. Trimming removed 4 bases at V and 0 bases at J, with 15 bases between. This CDR3 has 15 residues. Germline V lookup: CDR1 SQVTM, CDR2 ANQGSEA. As DNA, the CDR3 is TGCAGCGTTGTTGGCAGTGACCGTACTAACTATGGCTACACCTTC. Translated: CSVVGSDRTNYGYTF.

This clonotype was observed at least ten times. The chain combines TRBV6-5 with TRBJ1-5, with D possibly matching TRBD1 (5 bases). This CDR3 contains 16 residues. Germline-derived CDR1 and CDR2 are MNHEY and SVGAGI. V was trimmed by 2 bases and J by 3 bases, leaving 14 bases between them. The CDR3 nucleotides read TGTGCCAGCAGTTACGTGGGGGGATCCCTCAATCAGCCCCAGCATTTT. Translation: CASSYVGGSLNQPQHF.

This clonotype showed up many times. The chain uses TRBV9 and TRBJ2-1, with D hard to call. Germline CDR1 reads SGDLS; CDR2 reads YYNGEE. The CDR3 contains 11 residues. V was shortened by 3 bases and J by 5 bases, with 3 bases between the two germline ends. CDR3 nucleotide sequence: TGTGCCAGCAGCGCCCACAATGAGCAGTTCTTC. Translating gives CASSAHNEQFF.

For this clonotype: A much more abundant neighbour one base away suggests this may be a read error. This sequence joins TRBV30 and TRBJ1-6; TRBD1 is a possible D gene (5 bases). This CDR3 has 13 amino acids. Germline loops: CDR1 GTSNPN, CDR2 SVGIG (reference sequence). CDR3 region: CAWSTTGDSPPHF. The CDR3 DNA follows: TGTGCCTGGAGTACCACGGGGGACTCACCCCCCCACTTT.

The rearrangement links TRBV10-3 to TRBJ1-5; 8 bases fit TRBD1. Per germline, CDR1 ENHRY and CDR2 SYGVKD. This CDR3 spans 15 amino acids. After removal of 3 bases from V and 3 bases from J, the junction contained 4 bases not matched to a gene. CDR3 DNA: TGTGCCATCAGTGACACAGGGGGTGACAATCAGCCCCAGCATTTT. This encodes CAISDTGGDNQPQHF.